Listed below are T cell receptor beta chains from one sample, sequenced in a study of blood T cell repertoires in COVID-19. The protocol was immunoSEQ multiplex PCR, while the TCRdb copy is restricted to in-frame clones and leaves out a portion. Here the sample spans almost 25,000 clones, 82% being singletons. What was sequenced was peripheral blood. Receptors were obtained from a human donor in a cohort sampled during active COVID-19. Each CDR3 is given with its conserved first and last residue. A D gene is named only where the DNA matches it firmly. Part of the rows lack a size; the others show once, few, many or a class for expanded clones.

abundance	v_gene	j_gene	d_gene	CDR3nt	CDR3aa
-	TRBV5-4	TRBJ2-5	-	TGTGCCAGCAGCTTGGGGCAGGGAGGAGAGACCCAGTACTTC	CASSLGQGGETQYF
-	TRBV15	TRBJ2-1	TRBD2	TGTGCCACCAGCAGAGGCCTAGCGGATGGGGAGCAGTTCTTC	CATSRGLADGEQFF
-	TRBV28	TRBJ1-6	TRBD1	TGTGCCACCTTCCGACAGGGGGCGCGTTCACCCCTCCACTTT	CATFRQGARSPLHF
-	TRBV12-5	TRBJ1-6	TRBD1	TGTGCTAGTGGTTTGGCCGACAGGGCGGATTCACCCCTCCACTTT	CASGLADRADSPLHF
-	TRBV19	TRBJ2-6	-	TGTGCCAGTAGTATAGTGACTTCTGGGGCCAACGTCCTGACTTTC	CASSIVTSGANVLTF
-	TRBV9	TRBJ1-6	TRBD1	TGTGCCAGCAGCGCCCCGACAGGGCCTAATTCACCCCTCCACTTT	CASSAPTGPNSPLHF
-	TRBV6-2/TRBV6-3	TRBJ1-4	-	TGTGCCAGCAGTTCCTTTTCTCGTGCAACTAATGAAAAACTGTTTTTT	CASSSFSRATNEKLFF
-	TRBV7-2	TRBJ2-1	-	TGTGCCAGCAGCTTAGGCGGCGGGGTGCAGTTCTTC	CASSLGGGVQFF
-	TRBV7-2	TRBJ1-4	-	TGTGCCAGCAGCACGGGTGGAGGTAATGAAAAACTGTTTTTT	CASSTGGGNEKLFF
-	TRBV25-1	TRBJ1-2	-	TGTGCCAGCAGCTCCGGGACACCGAGGGCCTATGGCTACACCTTC	CASSSGTPRAYGYTF
-	TRBV29-1	TRBJ2-2	TRBD2	TGCAGCGTTTACCCCGGGACTAGCGGAGGAGGAAGGGAGCTGTTTTTT	CSVYPGTSGGGRELFF
-	TRBV5-4	TRBJ2-1	TRBD2	TGTGCCAGCAGCTTGGCTAGCGGGGGAGGTAATGAGCAGTTCTTC	CASSLASGGGNEQFF
-	TRBV9	TRBJ1-5	TRBD1	TGTGCCAGCAGTGGGGAGGGGACAGGGATCGAGCCCCAGCATTTT	CASSGEGTGIEPQHF
-	TRBV24-1	TRBJ2-2	TRBD1	TGTGCCACCAGTGACCCCCGGACAGGGGACACCGGGGAGCTGTTTTTT	CATSDPRTGDTGELFF
-	TRBV15	TRBJ1-5	TRBD1	TGTGCCACCAGCAGAGACCCCCGGACAGGGGGCGCGAATCAGCCCCAGCATTTT	CATSRDPRTGGANQPQHF
-	TRBV10-3	TRBJ2-7	TRBD1	TGTGCCATCAGTGACGGTGGACAGGGAAGGTTGGAGCAGTACTTC	CAISDGGQGRLEQYF
-	TRBV3-1/TRBV3-2	TRBJ1-2	-	TGTGCCAGCAGCCCCACGTGGCAGGCAAACTATGGCTACACCTTC	CASSPTWQANYGYTF
-	TRBV2	TRBJ1-2	-	TGTGCCAGCGGATCTTCTGGACAGAGCTATGGCTACACCTTC	CASGSSGQSYGYTF
-	TRBV18	TRBJ1-4	-	TGTGCCAGCTCCCCTCAGGGGCGAGCTAATGAAAAACTGTTTTTT	CASSPQGRANEKLFF
-	TRBV6-5	TRBJ1-1	-	TGTGCTTCCCGGCAGGGTAGGCGGTCTGAAGCTTTCTTT	CASRQGRRSEAFF
-	TRBV27	TRBJ2-1	TRBD2	TGTGCCAGCAGTTTTCGGGGGGAGGCCAATGAGCAGTTCTTC	CASSFRGEANEQFF
once	TRBV12-3/TRBV12-4	TRBJ2-2	-	TGTGCCAGCAGGCCCCAAGAGACCGGGGAGCTGTTTTTT	CASRPQETGELFF
-	TRBV7-9	TRBJ2-3	TRBD2	TGTGCCATCCAGCTTCCTAGCGGGGGTACTTTCACAGATACGCAGTATTTT	CAIQLPSGGTFTDTQYF
-	TRBV5-6	TRBJ2-7	-	TGTGCCAGCAGCTTAATCGACGGGACCTACGAGCAGTACTTC	CASSLIDGTYEQYF
-	TRBV6-2/TRBV6-3	TRBJ1-4	-	TGTGCCAGCAGTAAACAGAGAAATGAAAAACTGTTTTTT	CASSKQRNEKLFF
-	TRBV4-3	TRBJ2-2	-	TGCGCCAGCAGCCAAGGGTGGACGGCGACACCCGGGGTCGGGGAGCTGTTTTTT	CASSQGWTATPGVGELFF
few	TRBV24-1	TRBJ2-1	-	TGTGCCACCAGTGATTTGGTCAGGGGAAATGAGCAGTTCTTC	CATSDLVRGNEQFF
-	TRBV12-5	TRBJ2-4	-	TGTGCTAGTGCCCCGGACGCTGAGGGCATTCAGTACTTC	CASAPDAEGIQYF
once	TRBV5-1	TRBJ2-2	-	TGCGCCAGCAGCTTGGTGCAGGGGATAAGAACCGGGGAGCTGTTTTTT	CASSLVQGIRTGELFF
-	TRBV5-1	TRBJ2-2	TRBD1	TGCGCCAGCAGCTTGGACCAGGGGGCGGCCGGGGAGCTGTTTTTT	CASSLDQGAAGELFF
-	TRBV5-1	TRBJ2-5	-	TGCGCCAGCAGCGCCAGGGGAATGGAAGAGACCCAGTACTTC	CASSARGMEETQYF
-	TRBV19	TRBJ1-2	-	TGTGCCAGTAGTACTTACTGGGGCTACACCTTC	CASSTYWGYTF
-	TRBV29-1	TRBJ1-2	-	TGCAGCGCCTGGGTGGGGGGGAGCTATGGCTACACCTTC	CSAWVGGSYGYTF
-	TRBV19	TRBJ1-5	-	TGTGCCAGTAGTCCGGGACACAATCAGCCCCAGCATTTT	CASSPGHNQPQHF
-	TRBV10-1	TRBJ2-1	-	TGCGCCAGGCGGACAGATCAAGGTTACAATGAGCAGTTCTTC	CARRTDQGYNEQFF
-	TRBV14	TRBJ1-2	TRBD1	TGTGCCAGCAGCCTGCGGACAGGGGCGGTTTATGGCTACACCTTC	CASSLRTGAVYGYTF
-	TRBV28	TRBJ1-5	TRBD1	TGTGCCAGCAGTTTGGGGGACAGGAACAATCAGCCCCAGCATTTT	CASSLGDRNNQPQHF
-	TRBV9	TRBJ2-1	-	TGTGCCAGCAGCGTAGTGGGCTCTCAGGCTGATGAGCAGTTCTTC	CASSVVGSQADEQFF
-	TRBV7-3	TRBJ2-3	TRBD2	TGTGCCAGCAGCCCAGGGACTAGCGGGAGCACAGATACGCAGTATTTT	CASSPGTSGSTDTQYF
-	TRBV27	TRBJ1-2	TRBD1	TGTGCCAGCAGTTTTGGACAGGGGGTTTTTGGCTACACCTTC	CASSFGQGVFGYTF
once	TRBV19	TRBJ1-1	TRBD1	TGTGCCAGTAGTGCCAAACAGGGGGCGAGGTCGAACACTGAAGCTTTCTTT	CASSAKQGARSNTEAFF
-	TRBV28	TRBJ2-7	TRBD1	TGTGCCAGCAGGGAGACAGGGCAGGTGATGGAGCAGTACTTC	CASRETGQVMEQYF
-	TRBV20-1	TRBJ1-5	-	TGCAGTGCTAGTATAAACATTAATCAGCCCCAGCATTTT	CSASININQPQHF
-	TRBV4-2	TRBJ2-1	TRBD2	TGTGCCAGCAGCCAAGATCGGGCTAGCGGGCACTATGAGCAGTTCTTC	CASSQDRASGHYEQFF
-	TRBV7-7	TRBJ2-1	-	TGTGCCAGCAGCTTAGCGGCGGGCGGGTACAATGAGCAGTTCTTC	CASSLAAGGYNEQFF
-	TRBV19	TRBJ1-1	TRBD1	TGTGCCAGTAGTATAGGTAAGGACAGGGGATTCGCTTTCTTT	CASSIGKDRGFAFF
-	TRBV7-2	TRBJ1-2	TRBD1	TGTGCCAGCAGCCCCTCCCGGACAGGCTATGGCTACACCTTC	CASSPSRTGYGYTF
-	TRBV15	TRBJ2-5	-	TGTGCCACCAGGCTAGCCGGAGAGACCCAGTACTTC	CATRLAGETQYF
few	TRBV10-1	TRBJ1-2	-	TGCGCCAGCCCTCGGGTGATTTCCATCCTCTATGGCTACACCTTC	CASPRVISILYGYTF
-	TRBV12-3/TRBV12-4	TRBJ2-7	-	TGTGCCAGCAGTAAGGAGCCTTTTAACGAGCAGTACTTC	CASSKEPFNEQYF
few	TRBV6-2/TRBV6-3	TRBJ2-2	TRBD2	TGTGCCAGCAGCCGAAGTCGACTAGCTGCGTTCACCGGGGAGCTGTTTTTT	CASSRSRLAAFTGELFF
-	TRBV27	TRBJ2-1	TRBD1	TGTGCCAGCAGTGCCGGGACAGGGGGGATCTGGGAGCAGTTCTTC	CASSAGTGGIWEQFF
-	TRBV11-3	TRBJ1-2	-	TGTGCCAGCAGCTTACCTCTAGGGGGAAGTTATGGCTACACCTTC	CASSLPLGGSYGYTF
-	TRBV4-3	TRBJ2-2	-	TGCGCCTCCCGGAGGGCAGATAACACCGGGGAGCTGTTTTTT	CASRRADNTGELFF
-	TRBV7-4	TRBJ2-7	TRBD1	TGTGCCAGCAGCGGGTATTGTAGGGGACAGGACCCCTCGGGGTACTTC	CASSGYCRGQDPSGYF
-	TRBV12-3/TRBV12-4	TRBJ2-7	-	TGTGCCAGCAGTTTTATGGGCCCCTACGAGCAGTACTTC	CASSFMGPYEQYF
-	TRBV9	TRBJ1-6	-	TGTGCCAGCAGCGTAGATGCCGGGGAATATAATTCACCCCTCCACTTT	CASSVDAGEYNSPLHF
-	TRBV2	TRBJ1-1	-	TGTGCCAGCAGTGTAGTTGGGGGGGGCGAAGCTTTCTTT	CASSVVGGGEAFF